This TCR beta chain stems from a study of CD8 T cells in ankylosing spondylitis (dated 2017 in TCRdb). Describing the broader study: To find TCR variants linked to disease, the study profiled T cell receptor beta repertoires in ankylosing spondylitis patients and healthy donors. The whole study cohort included over 85 healthy donors and roughly 24 ankylosing spondylitis patients. Peripheral blood was sampled, and synovial fluid was also collected from ankylosing spondylitis patients. Study-wide conclusions, independent of this receptor: A CD8+ phenotype was shown by the disease-linked clones, which were found at relatively low frequencies in peripheral blood. Some motif variants were previously reported in synovial fluid and blood of reactive arthritis patients, suggesting common disease-initiation mechanisms. According to the report, matched synovial fluid samples from ankylosing spondylitis patients were significantly enriched for the disease-linked clones. A TCR beta motif of several highly homologous amino acid variants appeared characteristic of blood from ankylosing spondylitis patients.

Regarding this clonotype: No antigen is known for it. A much bigger clone sits one base away, suggesting this may be a read error.

Instrument used: Illumina HiSeq 2500. Quantitative 5'-RACE with molecular barcodes was used to prepare TCR beta libraries. Processing in the source paper ran as follows. A new computational method based on a probabilistic model of VDJ rearrangement was used to identify disease-linked TCR variants. Using fastp trimming at Q25 and MiXCR clonotype assembly, TCRdb reanalyzed the public sequencing data and kept in-frame beta chains. Under each unique CDR3 protein, matching rows form one entry showing the most common genes and DNA. The authors' filters were not applied to this entry. The sample yields 150,000 to 200,000 distinct CDR3 sequences; about 18% were counted once. The ten largest make up about 8% of the sample. The germline V gene encodes CDR1 LNHDA and CDR2 SQIVND (reference sequence). The CDR3 runs 17 residues from the cysteine to the phenylalanine. The DNA shown is the 51-base CDR3, in frame from base 1.

In this chain, TRBV19 is recombined with TRBJ2-2, and perhaps TRBD1 as D gene, on 7 matching bases. This sequence originates from a male donor with ankylosing spondylitis or in good health (not recorded which). The sample was blood, either unsorted or a sorted T cell fraction (not recorded which). CDR3 sequence: CASSIDGGTEYTRELFF. The DNA reads TGTGCCAGTAGTATAGATGGGGGGACAGAATACACCAGGGAGCTGTTTTTT. Beyond the CDR3, the reference TRBV19 and TRBJ2-2 genes provide the residues; the full variable domain reads: DGGITQSPKYLFRKEGQNVTLSCEQNLNHDAMYWYRQDPGQGLRLIYYSQIVNDFQKGDIAEGYSVSREKKESFPLTVTSAQKNPTAFYLCASSIDGGTEYTRELFFGEGSRLTVL.